Following are 11 T cell receptor beta chains from one sample sequenced in a study of cytomegalovirus exposure and HLA in healthy donors. Researchers ran the PCR with 60 Vbeta and 13 Jbeta primers. Sequenced by immunoSEQ multiplex PCR; TCRdb stores in-frame clones only, minus some. The sample holds roughly 170,000 clones, around four fifths seen once. The sequencing input was PBMCs. These receptors were taken from a man in his forties or fifties in good health and CMV-seronegative.

In this sample, this clone turned up a few times. The rearrangement joins TRBV7-3 to TRBJ1-2; no clear D. With 4 bases removed from V and 4 bases from J, the gap between germline ends came to 10 bases. This CDR3 is 13 amino acids long. Looked up from germline, CDR1 is SGHTA and CDR2 is FQGTGA. The CDR3 region is CASSSGSGYGYTF. The CDR3 DNA follows: TGTGCCAGCAGCTCCGGGTCCGGCTATGGCTACACCTTC.

CDR3 nucleotide sequence: TGTGCCAGCAGCCAGACCGACAGGGGCCGACCCCTCCACTTT. Residues: CASSQTDRGRPLHF. The chain links TRBV5-6 to TRBJ1-6; the match to TRBD1 covers 8 bases. The CDR3 sequence is 14 residues long. Germline CDR1 SGHDT, CDR2 YYEEEE. V lost 4 bases, J lost 12 bases, and 9 bases stayed unmatched.

Details on this clone: Other DNA sequences in this sample translate to the same CDR3. The genes are TRBV7-2 and TRBJ1-5, with TRBD1 matching over 7 bases. The CDR3 length is 13 residues. V lost 3 bases to trimming and J lost 4 bases; unmatched junction nucleotides: 0. The germline gives CDR1 SGHTA, CDR2 FQGNSA. The CDR3 loop is CASSLTGNQPQHF. The DNA for the CDR3 is TGTGCCAGCAGCTTGACAGGGAATCAGCCCCAGCATTTT.

The chain couples TRBV28 to TRBJ1-2; D is perhaps TRBD1 (6 bases). The CDR3 is made up of 13 amino acids. Trimming stripped 5 bases from V and 6 bases from J, with 13 bases between. CDR1 is MDHEN, CDR2 SYDVKM, per germline. The DNA for the CDR3 is TGTGCCAGCAGTACAGGGAACGAGCATGGCTACACCTTC. Residues: CASSTGNEHGYTF.

In DNA form, the CDR3 reads TGTGCCAGCAGCCCAGGGAGACGGGGGCAAGAGACCCAGTACTTC. Encoded protein: CASSPGRRGQETQYF. This sequence joins TRBV11-3 and TRBJ2-5; possibly TRBD2 for D (6 bases). V shed 5 bases and J shed 2 bases, with 15 bases lying between them. This CDR3 is 15 amino acids long. Germline CDR1 is SGHNT and CDR2 is YENEEA.

This clone has just a few counts. The chain joins TRBV5-6 to TRBJ2-7; TRBD2 aligns across 7 bases. The CDR3 contains 15 residues. Germline-derived CDR1 and CDR2 are SGHDT and YYEEEE. The V segment lost 7 bases and the J segment 0 bases; nucleotides outside the gene matches: 10. CDR3: CASWRWTSTSYEQYF. In nucleotides, the CDR3 is TGTGCCAGCTGGAGATGGACTAGTACCTCCTACGAGCAGTACTTC.

This chain links TRBV7-2 with TRBJ1-5, with 7 bases that match TRBD1. Germline CDR1 is SGHTA and CDR2 is FQGNSA. This CDR3 is built from 14 residues. The J segment lost 5 bases and the V segment lost 2 bases, leaving 3 bases of the junction unmatched. DNA of the CDR3: TGTGCCAGCAGCTTATCCAGGGGGTATCAGCCCCAGCATTTT. It is translated as CASSLSRGYQPQHF.

The chain is built from TRBV4-3 and TRBJ1-1; 7 bases fit TRBD1. The CDR3 covers 15 residues. The V gene end was trimmed by 4 bases and the J gene end by 6 bases; junction bases not matched to a gene: 11. The germline V gene encodes CDR1 LGHNA and CDR2 YSLEER. In DNA form, the CDR3 reads TGCGCCAGCAGCCTCCAAACAACAGGGGTAGCTGAAGCTTTCTTT. Its translation is CASSLQTTGVAEAFF.

The chain combines TRBV5-4 with TRBJ2-3, with 7 bases matching TRBD2. Germline loops: CDR1 SGHNT, CDR2 YYREEE (reference sequence). J was trimmed by 6 bases and V by 1 base; bases with no gene match: 5. The length of the CDR3 is 14 residues. CDR3 protein: CASSLISSGDTQYF. CDR3 DNA sequence: TGTGCCAGCAGCTTGATCTCTAGCGGTGATACGCAGTATTTT. The whole variable domain, filled in from reference TRBV5-4 and TRBJ2-3, reads ETGVTQSPTHLIKTRGQQVTLRCSSQSGHNTVSWYQQALGQGPQFIFQYYREEENGRGNFPPRFSGLQFPNYSSELNVNALELDDSALYLCASSLISSGDTQYFGPGTRLTVL.

The chain links TRBV18 to TRBJ2-7; TRBD1 agrees at 7 bases. CDR1 and CDR2 (germline): KGHSH, LQKENI. This CDR3 region has 13 residues. V lost 6 bases to trimming and J lost 4 bases; unmatched junction nucleotides: 6. The CDR3 region has the DNA TGTGCCAGCTCGTTGGCAGGGGGTTACGAGCAGTACTTC. Translation: CASSLAGGYEQYF.

V is TRBV4-2 and J is TRBJ2-3, with TRBD1 identical over 12 bases. This CDR3 is 17 amino acids long. Germline loops: CDR1 LGHNA, CDR2 YNFKEQ. V lost 0 bases to trimming and J lost 3 bases; unmatched junction nucleotides: 4. The CDR3 sequence: CASSQDQGQGATDTQYF. The CDR3 DNA sequence: TGTGCCAGCAGCCAAGATCAGGGACAGGGGGCAACAGATACGCAGTATTTT.